The clone carrying this T cell receptor (beta chain) appeared a few times. The donors, healthy Caucasians from Russia, were aged 6 to 90. This specimen comes from a study of blood T cells in healthy people across ages. The use of a sample-barcoded 5' primer and a J-beta primer mix characterized a second PCR of about 6 to 11 cycles. Every single cDNA molecule received a tag from a template-switch adaptor with 12 random nucleotides. TCRdb analysed the 5' RACE reads with MiXCR anew, one entry per CDR3 protein. The sample has approximately 850,000 distinct CDR3 sequences; around 43% are singletons. The sequencing input was blood. The clonotype comes from a man in his fifties or sixties in good health.

The CDR3 nucleotides are TGTGCCAGCAGGAATACAGGGGGCACTGAAGCTTTCTTT. As protein: CASRNTGGTEAFF. The V call is TRBV7-9, the J call TRBJ1-1; 8 bases agree with TRBD1. The CDR3 has 13 residues. Losses at the gene ends were 6 bases for V and 4 bases for J; bases not matched to a gene: 4. Germline V CDR1 and CDR2: SEHNR, FQNEAQ (reference sequence).